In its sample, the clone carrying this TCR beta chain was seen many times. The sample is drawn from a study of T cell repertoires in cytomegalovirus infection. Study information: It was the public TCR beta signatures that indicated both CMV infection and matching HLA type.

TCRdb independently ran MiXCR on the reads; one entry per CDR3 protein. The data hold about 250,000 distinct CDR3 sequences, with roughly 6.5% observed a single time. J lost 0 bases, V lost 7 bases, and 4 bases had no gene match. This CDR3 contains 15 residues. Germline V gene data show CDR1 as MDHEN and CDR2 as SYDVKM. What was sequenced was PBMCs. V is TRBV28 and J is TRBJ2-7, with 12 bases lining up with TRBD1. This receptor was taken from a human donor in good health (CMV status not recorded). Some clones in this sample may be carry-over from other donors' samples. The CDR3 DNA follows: TGTGCCAGCACCGCGGGACAGGGGGCCTCCTACGAGCAGTACTTC. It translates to CASTAGQGASYEQYF.